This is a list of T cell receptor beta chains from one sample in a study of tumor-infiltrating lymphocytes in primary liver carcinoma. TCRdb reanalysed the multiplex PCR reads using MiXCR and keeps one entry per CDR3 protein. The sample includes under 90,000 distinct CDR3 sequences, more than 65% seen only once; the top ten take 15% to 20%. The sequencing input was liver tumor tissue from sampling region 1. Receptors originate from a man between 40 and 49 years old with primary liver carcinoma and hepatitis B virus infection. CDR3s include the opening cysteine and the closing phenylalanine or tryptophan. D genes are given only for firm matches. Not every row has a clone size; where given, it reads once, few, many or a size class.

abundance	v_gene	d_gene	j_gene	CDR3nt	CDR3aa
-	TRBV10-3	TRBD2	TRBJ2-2	TGTGCCATCAGTGCCACTAGCGGCACCGGGGAGCCTTTTTTT	CAISATSGTGEPFF
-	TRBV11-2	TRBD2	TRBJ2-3	TGTGTCGGCAGGACTCCTCGAGGCGGGAGACCTACTAGCACAGATACGCAGTATTTT	CVGRTPRGGRPTSTDTQYF
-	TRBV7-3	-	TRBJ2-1	TGTGCCAGCAGCCCCCAAGTTTACAATGAGCAGTTCTTC	CASSPQVYNEQFF
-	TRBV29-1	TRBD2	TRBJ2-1	TGCAGCGTTGAGCCCATGACTAGCGGGACCTACAATGAGCAGTTCTTT	CSVEPMTSGTYNEQFF
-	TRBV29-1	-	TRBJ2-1	TGCGGCGTTGAAGATATCTCGGGGGCTCTCCTACCCTACAATGGGCAGTTCTTC	CGVEDISGALLPYNGQFF
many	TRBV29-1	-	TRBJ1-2	TGCAGCGTTGAGGCAGGGCCCAACTATGGCTACACCTTC	CSVEAGPNYGYTF
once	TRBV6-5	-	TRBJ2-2	TGTGCCAGCGGTTACGGTGACCTTGTCACCGGGGAGCGGTTTTTT	CASGYGDLVTGERFF
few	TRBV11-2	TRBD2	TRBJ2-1	TGTGCCAGCAGCTTGGATATCGGACTAGTCATGGGTGAGCAATTCTTT	CASSLDIGLVMGEQFF
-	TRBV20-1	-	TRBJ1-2	TGCAGTGGAAAGCAGGCGGCCAGCTATGACTACACCTTC	CSGKQAASYDYTF
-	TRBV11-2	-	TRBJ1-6	TGTGCCACCAGCCCCCGGGCAGGCTTACTTAATTCACCCCTCCACTTT	CATSPRAGLLNSPLHF
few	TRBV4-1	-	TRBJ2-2	TGCGCCAGTAGCCAAGAAGTTGTTAACACCGGGGAGCTGTTCTTT	CASSQEVVNTGELFF
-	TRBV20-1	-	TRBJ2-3	TGCAGTGCCCCCGACCCTGGGGGCACAGATACGCAGTATTTT	CSAPDPGGTDTQYF
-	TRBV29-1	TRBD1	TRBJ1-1	TGCAGCGTTCAGGACAGGGAACCCACTGAAGTTTTCTTT	CSVQDREPTEVFF
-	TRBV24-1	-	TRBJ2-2	TGTGCCACCAGTTCCGGTAGAGCCTTCATCGGGGAGCTGTTTTTT	CATSSGRAFIGELFF
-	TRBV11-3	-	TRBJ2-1	TGTGCCTGCAGCTCTGCCTGCTACAATGAGCAGTTCTTC	CACSSACYNEQFF
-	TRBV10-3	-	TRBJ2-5	TGTGCCATCAGTGAGGGACACCTTTCCGAAGAGACCCAGTACTTC	CAISEGHLSEETQYF
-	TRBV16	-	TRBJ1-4	TGTGCCAGCAGCCAGTCGGGGGAAACTAATGAAAAACTGTTTTTT	CASSQSGETNEKLFF
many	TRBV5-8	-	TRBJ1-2	TGTGCCAGCAGCTCCGGGACCACCTCCTACAACTATGGCTACACCTTC	CASSSGTTSYNYGYTF
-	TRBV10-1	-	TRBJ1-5	TGCGCCCCCACGGGAGAGGGGGTAAGAGGTAATCAGCCCCTGCATTTT	CAPTGEGVRGNQPLHF
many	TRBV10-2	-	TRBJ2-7	TGCGCCAGCAGTGAAGGACAGCACGAGCAGTACTTC	CASSEGQHEQYF
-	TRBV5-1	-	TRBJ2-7	TGCGCCAGTAGCCCCAGAGTGGGAGCCTACGAGCAGTACTTC	CASSPRVGAYEQYF
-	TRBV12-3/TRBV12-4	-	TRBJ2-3	TGTGCCAGAAGTCGGGACCAGGGCACAGATACGCGGTATTTT	CARSRDQGTDTRYF
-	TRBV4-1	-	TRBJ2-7	TGTGCCAGCAGCCAGGCAGAGGAACAGGGAGACGAGCAGTACTTC	CASSQAEEQGDEQYF
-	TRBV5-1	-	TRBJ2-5	TGCGCCAGCAGCTTGGTCGTTCAGCGGGCGGACCAAGAGATCCAGTACTTC	CASSLVVQRADQEIQYF
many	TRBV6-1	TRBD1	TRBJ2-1	TGTGCCAGCAGCCTTGAAACAGGGGGCATTTACAATGAGCAGTTCTTC	CASSLETGGIYNEQFF
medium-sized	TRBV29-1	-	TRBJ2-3	TGCAGCGTTGTTCAGCATACGCAGTATTTT	CSVVQHTQYF
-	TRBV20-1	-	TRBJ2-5	TGCAGTGCTAGAGATTGGAAGGGCTCTCAAGAGACCCAGTACTTC	CSARDWKGSQETQYF
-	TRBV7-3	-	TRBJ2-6	TGTGCCAGCAGCTTAAACGCAGCTAGCTCTGGGGCCAACGTCCTGACTTTC	CASSLNAASSGANVLTF
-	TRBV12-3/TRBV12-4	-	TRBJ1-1	TGTGCCAGCAGCCTAACCCATCTTAGCATTGAAGCTTTCTTT	CASSLTHLSIEAFF